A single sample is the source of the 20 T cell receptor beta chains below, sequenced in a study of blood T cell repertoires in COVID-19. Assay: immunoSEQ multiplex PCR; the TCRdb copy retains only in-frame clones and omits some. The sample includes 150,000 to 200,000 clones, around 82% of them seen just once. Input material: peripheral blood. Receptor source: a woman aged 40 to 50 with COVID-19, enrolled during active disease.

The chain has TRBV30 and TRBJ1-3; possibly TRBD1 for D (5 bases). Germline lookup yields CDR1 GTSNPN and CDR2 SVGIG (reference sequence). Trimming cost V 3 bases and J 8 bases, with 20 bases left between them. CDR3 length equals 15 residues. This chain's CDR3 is CAWRARDLEKDTIYF. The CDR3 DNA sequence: TGTGCCTGGAGGGCTCGGGACTTGGAGAAGGACACCATATATTTT. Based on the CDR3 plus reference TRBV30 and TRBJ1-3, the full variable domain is SQTIHQWPATLVQPVGSPLSLECTVEGTSNPNLYWYRQAAGRGLQLLFYSVGIGQISSEVPQNLSASRPQDRQFILSSKKLLLSDSGFYLCAWRARDLEKDTIYFGEGSWLTVV.

The CDR3 loop is CASSVQVQETQYF. CDR3 DNA sequence: TGTGCCAGTAGTGTTCAGGTACAAGAGACCCAGTACTTC. The J gene is TRBJ2-5, the V gene TRBV19; D gene unclear. The CDR3 runs to 13 residues. The germline V gene encodes CDR1 LNHDA and CDR2 SQIVND (reference sequence). The V end lost 5 bases, the J end lost 2 bases, and 9 bases lay between the germline ends.

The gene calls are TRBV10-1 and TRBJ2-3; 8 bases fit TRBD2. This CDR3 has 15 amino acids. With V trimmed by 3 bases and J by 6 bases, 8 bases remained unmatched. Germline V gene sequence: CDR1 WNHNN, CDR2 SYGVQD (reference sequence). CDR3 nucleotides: TGCGCCAGCAGTGACCCGGGGACTAGTAAGGATACGCAGTATTTT. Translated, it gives CASSDPGTSKDTQYF.

The CDR3 region is CATSELQGDPEKLFF. The DNA of the CDR3 is TGTGCCACCAGTGAACTACAGGGAGACCCTGAAAAACTGTTTTTT. This chain joins TRBV15 and TRBJ1-4; weak D call: TRBD1 (6 bases). Germline CDR1 and CDR2: LNHNV and YYDKDF (reference sequence). This CDR3 spans 15 amino acids. V was clipped by 6 bases and J by 7 bases, with 18 bases between them.

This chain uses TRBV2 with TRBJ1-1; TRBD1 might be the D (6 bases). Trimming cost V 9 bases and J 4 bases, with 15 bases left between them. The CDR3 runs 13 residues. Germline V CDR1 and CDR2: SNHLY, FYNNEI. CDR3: CASGQNGITEAFF. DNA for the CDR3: TGTGCCAGTGGACAGAACGGGATCACTGAAGCTTTCTTT.

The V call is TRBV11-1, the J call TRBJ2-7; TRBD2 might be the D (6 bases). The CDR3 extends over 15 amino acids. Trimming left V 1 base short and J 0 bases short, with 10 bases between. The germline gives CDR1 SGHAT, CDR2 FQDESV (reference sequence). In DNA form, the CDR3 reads TGTGCCAGCAGCTTAGGCGGGAACCCCTCCTACGAGCAGTACTTC. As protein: CASSLGGNPSYEQYF. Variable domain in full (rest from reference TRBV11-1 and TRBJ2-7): EAEVAQSPRYKITEKSQAVAFWCDPISGHATLYWYRQILGQGPELLVQFQDESVVDDSQLPKDRFSAERLKGVDSTLKIQPAELGDSAMYLCASSLGGNPSYEQYFGPGTRLTVT.

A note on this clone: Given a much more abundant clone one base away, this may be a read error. The CDR3 region is CASSPRTANTEAFF. CDR3 nucleotides: TGTGCCAGCAGCCCCCGGACAGCTAACACTGAAGCTTTCTTT. V usage is TRBV3-1 (or the pseudogene TRBV3-2) and J usage is TRBJ1-1; perhaps TRBD1 as D (6 bases). The ends were cut back, 4 bases at V and 2 bases at J, with 11 bases in the middle. Germline V gene data show CDR1 as LGHDT and CDR2 as YNNKEL (reference sequence). The CDR3 sequence is 14 residues long.

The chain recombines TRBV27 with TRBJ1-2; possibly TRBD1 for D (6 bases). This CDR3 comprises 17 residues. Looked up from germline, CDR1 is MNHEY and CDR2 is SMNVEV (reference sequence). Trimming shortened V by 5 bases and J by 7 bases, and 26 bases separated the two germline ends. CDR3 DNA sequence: TGTGCCAGCAGTCCCTTGGGGGGGCAGGGGAGCCTTGGTGGCTACACCTTC. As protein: CASSPLGGQGSLGGYTF.

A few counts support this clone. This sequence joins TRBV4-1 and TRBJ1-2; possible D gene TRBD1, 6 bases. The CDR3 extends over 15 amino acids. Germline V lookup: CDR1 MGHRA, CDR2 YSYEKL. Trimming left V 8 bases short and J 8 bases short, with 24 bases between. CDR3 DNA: TGCGCCAGCGCTTCCGATCCATTAAGACAGGCGGGCTACACCTTC. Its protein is CASASDPLRQAGYTF.

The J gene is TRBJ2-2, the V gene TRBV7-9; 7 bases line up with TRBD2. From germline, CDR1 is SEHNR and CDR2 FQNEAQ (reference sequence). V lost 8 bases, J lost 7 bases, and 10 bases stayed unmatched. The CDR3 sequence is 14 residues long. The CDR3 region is CASAQRELSGELFF. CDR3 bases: TGTGCCAGCGCCCAGCGGGAATTAAGCGGGGAGCTGTTTTTT.

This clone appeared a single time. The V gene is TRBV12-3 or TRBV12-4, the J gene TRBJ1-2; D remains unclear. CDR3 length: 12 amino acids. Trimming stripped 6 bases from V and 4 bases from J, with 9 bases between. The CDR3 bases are TGTGCCAGCAGCCTCTCGTTCTATGGCTACACCTTC. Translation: CASSLSFYGYTF.

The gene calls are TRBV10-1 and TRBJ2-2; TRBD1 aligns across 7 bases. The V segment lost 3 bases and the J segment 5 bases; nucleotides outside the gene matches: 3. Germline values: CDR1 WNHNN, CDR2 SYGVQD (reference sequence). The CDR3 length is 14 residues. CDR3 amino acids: CASSDHRGTGELFF. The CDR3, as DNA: TGCGCCAGCAGTGATCACAGGGGAACCGGGGAGCTGTTTTTT.

The CDR3 is CASSTPGQGITF. The CDR3 nucleotides are TGTGCCAGCAGCACTCCGGGACAGGGGATTACCTTC. V gene TRBV5-4 combines with J gene TRBJ1-2; TRBD1 aligns across 10 bases. The CDR3 extends over 12 amino acids. The germline gives CDR1 SGHNT, CDR2 YYREEE (reference sequence). V shed 4 bases, J shed 14 bases, and the junction held 8 bases outside the gene matches.

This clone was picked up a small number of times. CDR3 nucleotide sequence: TGTGCCAGCAGCCAAGAGGGAGGGAAGACCCAGTACTTC. Amino acids: CASSQEGGKTQYF. V usage is TRBV14 and J usage is TRBJ2-5, with 7 bases matching TRBD2. This CDR3 region has 13 residues. The germline V gene encodes CDR1 SGHDN and CDR2 FVKESK. J was trimmed by 6 bases and V by 0 bases; bases with no gene match: 1.

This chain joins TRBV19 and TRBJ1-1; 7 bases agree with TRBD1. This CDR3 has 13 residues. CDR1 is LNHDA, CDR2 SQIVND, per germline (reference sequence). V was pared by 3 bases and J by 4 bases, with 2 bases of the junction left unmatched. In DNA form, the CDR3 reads TGTGCCAGTAGTATGACAGGGTTCACTGAAGCTTTCTTT. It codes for CASSMTGFTEAFF.

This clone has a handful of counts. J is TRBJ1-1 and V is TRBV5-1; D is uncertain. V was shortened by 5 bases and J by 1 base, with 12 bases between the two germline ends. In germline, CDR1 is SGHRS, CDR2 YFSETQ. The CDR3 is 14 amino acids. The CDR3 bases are TGCGCCAGCAGAATCGGTTTAAGGAACACTGAAGCTTTCTTT. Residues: CASRIGLRNTEAFF.

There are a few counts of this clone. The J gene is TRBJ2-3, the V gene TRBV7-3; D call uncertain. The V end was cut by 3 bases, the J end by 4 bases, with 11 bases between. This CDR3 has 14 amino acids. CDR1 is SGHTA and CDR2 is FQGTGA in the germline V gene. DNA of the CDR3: TGTGCCAGCAGCTTTAATCCCCCCCCAGATACGCAGTATTTT. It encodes CASSFNPPPDTQYF.

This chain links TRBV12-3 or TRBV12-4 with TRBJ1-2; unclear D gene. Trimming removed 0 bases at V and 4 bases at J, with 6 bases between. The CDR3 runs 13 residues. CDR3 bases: TGTGCCAGCAGTTTAGCTTACACCTATGGCTACACCTTC. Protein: CASSLAYTYGYTF.

The CDR3, as DNA: TGTGCCAGTGGAGGAGGTATTCAGTACTTC. It encodes CASGGGIQYF. The chain has TRBV19 and TRBJ2-4, with a weak D call TRBD2 (5 bases). V was shortened by 8 bases and J by 10 bases, with 9 bases between the two germline ends. The length of the CDR3 is 10 residues. Germline assignment: CDR1 LNHDA and CDR2 SQIVND (reference sequence). Full variable domain (rest looked up from reference TRBV19 and TRBJ2-4): DGGITQSPKYLFRKEGQNVTLSCEQNLNHDAMYWYRQDPGQGLRLIYYSQIVNDFQKGDIAEGYSVSREKKESFPLTVTSAQKNPTAFYLCASGGGIQYFGAGTRLSVL.

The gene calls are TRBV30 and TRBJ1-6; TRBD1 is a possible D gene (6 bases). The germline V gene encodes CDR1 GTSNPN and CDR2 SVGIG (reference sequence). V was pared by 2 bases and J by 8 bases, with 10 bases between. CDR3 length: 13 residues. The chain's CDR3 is CAWSRGGDSPLHF. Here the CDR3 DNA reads TGTGCCTGGAGTCGAGGGGGGGATTCACCCCTCCACTTT.